The clone carrying this T cell receptor (beta chain) was seen only once. What it binds is unknown. This table comes from immunoSEQ multiplex PCR, and its TCRdb copy is limited to in-frame clones, with some not included. The sample lists approximately 90,000 clones; about nine tenths were seen once. This entry belongs to a study of graft-versus-host responses after intestinal transplantation. Study-wide findings and caveats: GvH clones were identified in recipient marrow, with some first appearing in ileum or blood. High graft-versus-host to host-versus-graft clonal ratios were found in allografts of patients who had graft-donor T cell macrochimerism.

This CDR3 is built from 14 residues. Germline V CDR1 and CDR2: SGHVS, FQNEAQ. Trimming left V 6 bases short and J 1 base short, with 9 bases between. Material: unstimulated CD4+ T cells sorted from spleen or lymph node cells, obtained before transplant. This chain uses TRBV7-8 with TRBJ1-4; tentatively, D is TRBD1 (5 bases). This receptor was obtained from a human donor who was the organ donor for an intestinal transplant. This chain's CDR3 is CASRGGVTNEKLFF. The CDR3 DNA follows: TGTGCCAGCAGGGGGGGGGTAACTAATGAAAAACTGTTTTTT.